This T cell receptor (beta chain) was recorded in a study of cytomegalovirus exposure and HLA in healthy donors. This clone has more than one count but fewer than ten. Its specificity is unknown. The PCR ran on 60 Vbeta and 13 Jbeta primers. Data came from immunoSEQ multiplex PCR; TCRdb stores just in-frame clones and leaves some out. The data contain about 140,000 clones, approximately 72% of them seen just once; the ten biggest clones take up around 6%. Whole-study findings and limits: An analysis that was carried out later associated some 17,000 TCR beta sequences with HLA alleles at 0.05 false discovery rate.

The CDR3 has 14 residues. The ends lost 3 bases at V and 3 bases at J; junction bases unmatched: 2. Germline-derived CDR1 and CDR2 are LGHNA and YNFKEQ. The TCR was taken from a woman in her sixties in good health and CMV-seronegative. What was sequenced was PBMCs. The chain recombines TRBV4-2 with TRBJ2-7, with TRBD2 matching over 10 bases. CDR3 residues: CASSQTSGLYEQYF. CDR3 DNA: TGTGCCAGCAGCCAGACTAGCGGGCTCTACGAGCAGTACTTC.